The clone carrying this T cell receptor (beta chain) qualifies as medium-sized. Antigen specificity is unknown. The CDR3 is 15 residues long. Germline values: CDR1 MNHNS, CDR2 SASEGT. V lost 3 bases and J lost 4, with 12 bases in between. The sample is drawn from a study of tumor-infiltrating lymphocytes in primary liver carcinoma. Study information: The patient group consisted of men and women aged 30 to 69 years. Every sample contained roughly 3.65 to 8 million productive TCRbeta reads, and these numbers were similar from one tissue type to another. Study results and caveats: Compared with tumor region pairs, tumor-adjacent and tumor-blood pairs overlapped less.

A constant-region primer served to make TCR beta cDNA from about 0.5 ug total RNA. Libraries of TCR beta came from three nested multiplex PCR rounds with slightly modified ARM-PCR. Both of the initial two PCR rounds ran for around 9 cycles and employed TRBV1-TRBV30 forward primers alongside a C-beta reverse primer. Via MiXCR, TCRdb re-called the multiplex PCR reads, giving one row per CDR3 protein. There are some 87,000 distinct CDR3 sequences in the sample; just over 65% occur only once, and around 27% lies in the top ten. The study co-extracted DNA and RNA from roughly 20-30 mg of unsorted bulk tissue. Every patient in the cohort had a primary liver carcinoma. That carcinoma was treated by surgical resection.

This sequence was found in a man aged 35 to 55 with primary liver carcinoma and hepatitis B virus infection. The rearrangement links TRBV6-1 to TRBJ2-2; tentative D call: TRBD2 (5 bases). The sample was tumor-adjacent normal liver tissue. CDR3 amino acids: CASSEELAVTGELFF. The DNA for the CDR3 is TGTGCCAGCAGTGAGGAGCTAGCAGTCACCGGGGAGCTGTTTTTT.